This T cell receptor beta chain was sequenced in a study of CD8 T cells in Susac syndrome. Study-wide findings and caveats: The CD4+ T cell repertoires of Susac syndrome were found to show no clonal expansion.

V was trimmed by 3 bases and J by 0 bases, leaving 9 bases between them. CDR1 SGDLS and CDR2 YYNGEE come from the germline V gene. The CDR3 extends over 15 amino acids. Each Susac syndrome patient had definite or probable disease by recently defined criteria. With random hexamers, about 0.45 to 1 ug RNA was reverse transcribed. TCR beta CDR3 was amplified by immunoSEQ covering 54 Vbeta and 13 Jbeta. One entry per CDR3 protein, called by TCRdb with MiXCR from the immunoSEQ multiplex PCR reads. The sample holds roughly 130,000 distinct CDR3 sequences; roughly 95% are singletons and the top ten take less than 0.15%. This clonotype was seen just once. Its specificity is unknown.

The sequence was collected from a human donor with Susac syndrome. Sequenced: CD4+ T cells from PBMCs. The rearrangement joins TRBV9 to TRBJ1-4; no firm D call. Written as DNA, the CDR3 is TGTGCCAGCAGCGCCAGCTTTGCAACTAATGAAAAACTGTTTTTT. Translation gives CASSASFATNEKLFF.